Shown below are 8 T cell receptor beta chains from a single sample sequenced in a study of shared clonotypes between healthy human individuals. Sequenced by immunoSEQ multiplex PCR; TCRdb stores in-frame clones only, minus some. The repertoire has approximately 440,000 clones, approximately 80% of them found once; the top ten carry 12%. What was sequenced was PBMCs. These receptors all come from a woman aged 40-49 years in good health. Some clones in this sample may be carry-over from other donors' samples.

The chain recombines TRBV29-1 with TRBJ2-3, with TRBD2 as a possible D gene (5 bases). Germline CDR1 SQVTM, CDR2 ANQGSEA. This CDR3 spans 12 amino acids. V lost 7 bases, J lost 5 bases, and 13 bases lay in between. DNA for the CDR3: TGCAGCGAAAGGGCGGGCGGAGATACGCAGTATTTT. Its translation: CSERAGGDTQYF.

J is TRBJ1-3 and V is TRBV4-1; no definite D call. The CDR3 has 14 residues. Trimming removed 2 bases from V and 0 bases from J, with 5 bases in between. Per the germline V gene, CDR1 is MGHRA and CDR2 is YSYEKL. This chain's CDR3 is CASSQQSSGNTIYF. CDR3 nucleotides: TGCGCCAGCAGCCAACAGAGCTCTGGAAACACCATATATTTT.

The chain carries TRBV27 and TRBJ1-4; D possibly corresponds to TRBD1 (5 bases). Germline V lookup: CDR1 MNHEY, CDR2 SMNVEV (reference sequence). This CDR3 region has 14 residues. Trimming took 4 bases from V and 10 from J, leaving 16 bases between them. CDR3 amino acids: CASSSSANGGKLFF. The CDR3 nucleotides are TGTGCCAGCAGTTCCTCAGCCAACGGGGGAAAACTGTTTTTT.

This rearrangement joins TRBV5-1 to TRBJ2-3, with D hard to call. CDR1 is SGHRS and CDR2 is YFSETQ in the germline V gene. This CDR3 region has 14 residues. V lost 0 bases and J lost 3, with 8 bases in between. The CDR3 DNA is TGCGCCAGCAGCTTGGAGGTAGAAACAGATACGCAGTATTTT. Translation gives CASSLEVETDTQYF.

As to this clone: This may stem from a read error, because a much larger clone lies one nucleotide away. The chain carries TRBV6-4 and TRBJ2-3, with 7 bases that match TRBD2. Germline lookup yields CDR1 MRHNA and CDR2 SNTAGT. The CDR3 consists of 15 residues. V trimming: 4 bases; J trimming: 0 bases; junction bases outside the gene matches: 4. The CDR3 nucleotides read TGTGCCAGCAGTGGCGTAGCGGGTAGCACAGATACGCAGTATTTT. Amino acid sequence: CASSGVAGSTDTQYF.

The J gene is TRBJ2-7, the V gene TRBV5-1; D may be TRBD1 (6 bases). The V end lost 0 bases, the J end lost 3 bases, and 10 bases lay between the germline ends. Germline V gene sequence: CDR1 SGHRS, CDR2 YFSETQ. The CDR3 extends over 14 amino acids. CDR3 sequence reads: CASSLGTANYEQYF. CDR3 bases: TGCGCCAGCAGCTTGGGGACAGCAAACTACGAGCAGTACTTC.

CDR3 residues: CASSPGDRDNQPQHF. CDR3 DNA sequence: TGTGCCAGCAGCCCCGGGGACAGGGACAATCAGCCCCAGCATTTT. The chain employs TRBV28 and TRBJ1-5, with 9 bases matching TRBD1. Germline V gene sequence: CDR1 MDHEN, CDR2 SYDVKM. V was pared by 6 bases and J by 3 bases, with 6 bases of the junction left unmatched. The CDR3 is made up of 15 amino acids.

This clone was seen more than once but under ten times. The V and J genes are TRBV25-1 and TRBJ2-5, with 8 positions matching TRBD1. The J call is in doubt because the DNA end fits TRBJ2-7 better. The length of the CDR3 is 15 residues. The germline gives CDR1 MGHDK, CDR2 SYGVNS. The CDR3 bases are TGTGCCAGCAGTGATGCGGACAGGGACGACTACGAGCAGTACTTC. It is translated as CASSDADRDDYEQYF.